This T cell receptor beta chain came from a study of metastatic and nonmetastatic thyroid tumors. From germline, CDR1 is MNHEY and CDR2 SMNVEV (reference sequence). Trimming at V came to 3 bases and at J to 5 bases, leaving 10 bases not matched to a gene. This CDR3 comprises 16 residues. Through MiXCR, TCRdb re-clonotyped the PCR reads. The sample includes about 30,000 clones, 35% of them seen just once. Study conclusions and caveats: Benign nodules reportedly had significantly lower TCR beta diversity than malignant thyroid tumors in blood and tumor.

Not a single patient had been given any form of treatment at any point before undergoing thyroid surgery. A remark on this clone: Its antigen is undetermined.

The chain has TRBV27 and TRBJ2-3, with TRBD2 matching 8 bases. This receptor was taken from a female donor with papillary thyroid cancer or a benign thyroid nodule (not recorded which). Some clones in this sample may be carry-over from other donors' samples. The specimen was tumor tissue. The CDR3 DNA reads TGTGCCAGCAGTTTTGGAAGCGGGAGTGTTGGAGATACGCAGTATTTT. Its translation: CASSFGSGSVGDTQYF.